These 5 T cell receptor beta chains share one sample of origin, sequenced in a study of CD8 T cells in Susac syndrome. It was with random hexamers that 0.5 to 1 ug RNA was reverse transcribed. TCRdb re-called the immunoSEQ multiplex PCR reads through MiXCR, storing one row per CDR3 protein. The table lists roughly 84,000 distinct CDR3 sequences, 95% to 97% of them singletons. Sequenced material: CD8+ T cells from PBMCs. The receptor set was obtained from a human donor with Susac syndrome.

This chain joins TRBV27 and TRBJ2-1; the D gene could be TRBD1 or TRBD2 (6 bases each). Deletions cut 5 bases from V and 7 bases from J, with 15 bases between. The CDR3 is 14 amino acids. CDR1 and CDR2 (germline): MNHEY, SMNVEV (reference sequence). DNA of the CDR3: TGTGCCAGCAGTATGGGGGGCGCGGGGAATGAGCAGTTCTTC. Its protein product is CASSMGGAGNEQFF.

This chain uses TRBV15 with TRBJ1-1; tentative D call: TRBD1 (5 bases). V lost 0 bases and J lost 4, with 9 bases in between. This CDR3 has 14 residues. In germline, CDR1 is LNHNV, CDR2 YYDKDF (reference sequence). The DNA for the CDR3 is TGTGCCACCAGCAGAGAGGAGGGGCTCACTGAAGCTTTCTTT. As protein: CATSREEGLTEAFF.

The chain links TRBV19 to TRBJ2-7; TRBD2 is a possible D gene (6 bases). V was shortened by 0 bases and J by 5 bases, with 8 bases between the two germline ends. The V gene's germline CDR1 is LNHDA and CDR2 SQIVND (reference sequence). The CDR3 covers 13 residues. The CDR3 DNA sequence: TGTGCCAGTAGTATAGAGGCTAGCGACGAGCAGTACTTC. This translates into CASSIEASDEQYF.

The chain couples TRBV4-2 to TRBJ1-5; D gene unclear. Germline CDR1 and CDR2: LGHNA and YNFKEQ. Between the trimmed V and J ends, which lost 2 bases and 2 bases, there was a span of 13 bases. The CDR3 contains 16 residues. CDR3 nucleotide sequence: TGTGCCAGCAGCCAACAGGCCAAGAAGGGCAATCAGCCCCAGCATTTT. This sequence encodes CASSQQAKKGNQPQHF.

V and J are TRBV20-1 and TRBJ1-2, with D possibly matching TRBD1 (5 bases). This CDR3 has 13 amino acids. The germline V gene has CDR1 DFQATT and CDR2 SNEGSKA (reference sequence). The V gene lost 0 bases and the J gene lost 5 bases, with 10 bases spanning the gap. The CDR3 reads CSARDVGDYGYTF. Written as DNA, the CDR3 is TGCAGTGCTAGAGATGTGGGGGATTATGGCTACACCTTC.